This TCR beta chain was observed in a study of cytomegalovirus exposure and HLA in healthy donors. Points from the study as a whole: In a later analysis, specific HLA alleles were associated with 15,000 to 20,000 TCR beta sequences at a 0.05 false discovery rate.

Germline CDR1 SNHLY, CDR2 FYNNEI. The CDR3 has 15 residues. V was clipped by 0 bases and J by 4 bases, with 13 bases between them. The study ran its PCR with 60 Vbeta and 13 Jbeta primers. Clones were read by immunoSEQ multiplex PCR, and TCRdb kept only the in-frame ones, dropping some. In the table there are more than 110,000 clones, 70% of which are singletons. In regard to this clone: What it binds is unknown.

Specimen: PBMCs. The sequence was obtained from a woman aged 60-75 years in good health and CMV-seropositive. The chain recombines TRBV2 with TRBJ2-7; D is perhaps TRBD2 (6 bases). CDR3 coding DNA: TGTGCCAGCAGTGAAGCGGGGGGTGGAGGGTACGAGCAGTACTTC. Residues: CASSEAGGGGYEQYF.